This T cell receptor beta chain was observed in a study of CD8 T cells in Susac syndrome. RNA was extracted with the RNeasy kit, and a quantity of about 0.45 to 1 ug was reverse transcribed using random hexamers. Each CDR3 protein is one row after TCRdb ran MiXCR on the immunoSEQ multiplex PCR reads. The data hold approximately 150,000 distinct CDR3 sequences, with 80% observed a single time. This CDR3 contains 10 residues. Germline V CDR1 and CDR2: DFQATT, SNEGSKA (reference sequence). V was pared by 5 bases and J by 6 bases, with 7 bases between. Source material: CD8+ T cells from PBMCs. The chain carries TRBV20-1 and TRBJ1-1; D not resolved. This receptor was obtained from a human donor with multiple sclerosis. CDR3 in DNA: TGCAGTGCTCCTTACCCTGAAGCTTTCTTT. Residues: CSAPYPEAFF.